The source of this TCR beta chain is a study of breast tumors, draining lymph nodes, adjacent tissues. Study-wide findings and caveats: Compared with basal-like, luminal-like tumors shared significantly more repertoire with nontumor tissue.

Using its own MiXCR run on the multiplex PCR reads, TCRdb lists one record per CDR3 protein. The sample shows 200,000 to 300,000 distinct CDR3 sequences, 30% to 35% of them seen only once. Samples came from axillary lymph nodes draining the breast cancer. In its sample, this clonotype was seen many times. Its target is unknown. Sequenced sample: axillary lymph node tissue. The TCR originated in a female donor with breast cancer. Some clones in this sample may be carry-over from other donors' samples.

The CDR3 here is CAWSFQGQGYTF. For the CDR3, the DNA is TGTGCCTGGAGTTTCCAGGGACAGGGCTACACCTTC. The chain joins TRBV30 to TRBJ1-2; 7 bases are a match to TRBD1. Trimming cost V 2 bases and J 8 bases; bases outside gene matches: 5. CDR1 is GTSNPN and CDR2 is SVGIG in the germline V gene (reference sequence). The length of the CDR3 is 12 residues. The variable domain in full, completed from reference TRBV30 and TRBJ1-2, reads SQTIHQWPATLVQPVGSPLSLECTVEGTSNPNLYWYRQAAGRGLQLLFYSVGIGQISSEVPQNLSASRPQDRQFILSSKKLLLSDSGFYLCAWSFQGQGYTFGSGTRLTVV.